This TCR beta chain was captured in a study of shared clonotypes between healthy human individuals. Terminally differentiated effector memory CD45RA+ cells were excluded from the naive CD8 cells, which were CD45RO-negative and positively selected for CCR7. Authors' analysis steps: Filtering differed for immunoSEQ, which gave only junction sequences without quality scores. Measured with immunoSEQ multiplex PCR; TCRdb has only the in-frame clones, and not every one. The DNA was the basis for D and trimming; V, J and clone size are from that table. This sample has hundreds of thousands of clones, with 95% to 97% found just once. Study conclusions and caveats: Naive CD4 clonotypes were shared across a few donors at approximately 5.3%. Naive subsets typically showed greater estimated richness than memory subsets. A reduction in generation probabilities was seen for non-shared clonotypes relative to those shared by all four donors.

Concerning this clone itself: Its cognate antigen is unknown.

CDR1 and CDR2 from the germline V gene are SEHNR and FQNEAQ (reference sequence). The CDR3 runs to 16 residues. V lost 1 base and J lost 1, with 14 bases in between. V and J are TRBV7-9 and TRBJ2-7; possibly TRBD1 or TRBD2 for D (5 bases each). Sequencing used naive CD8+ T cells sorted from blood. This receptor was taken from a woman aged 25 to 39 in good health. CDR3 in amino acids: CASSLEPGSSSYEQYF. CDR3 bases: TGTGCCAGCAGCTTAGAACCAGGGAGCAGTTCCTACGAGCAGTACTTC.